This T cell receptor beta chain originates from a study of shared clonotypes between healthy human individuals. Comments on this clone: The target antigen is unknown.

Selected positively for CCR7 and CD45RO-negative, naive CD8 cells excluded terminally differentiated effector memory CD45RA+ cells. Recent vaccinations or acute infections were absent in the healthy HIV-negative adult donors. General study findings and limits: Sample collection involved blood only; tissue repertoires are likely different. Estimated clonotype richness was generally higher in naive than memory subsets.

The germline gives CDR1 KGHSY, CDR2 FQNENV. V was trimmed by 0 bases and J by 2 bases, leaving 11 bases between them. This CDR3 spans 16 amino acids. Sequenced by immunoSEQ multiplex PCR; TCRdb stores in-frame clones only, minus some. The sample includes 800,000 or so clones, about 96% of them seen just once. The chain is built from TRBV16 and TRBJ1-3, with a possible D match to TRBD1 (5 bases). The sample taken for sequencing was naive CD8+ T cells sorted from blood. This clonotype was sampled from a man aged 30 to 39 in good health. This CDR3 reads CASSQSAGSAGNTIYF. CDR3 DNA: TGTGCCAGCAGCCAATCCGCAGGGTCAGCTGGAAACACCATATATTTT.